These T cell receptor beta chains were read from a single sample in a study of T cell changes during pregnancy in multiple sclerosis. Clones were sequenced by immunoSEQ multiplex PCR, and TCRdb holds only the in-frame ones, with some missing. Counted here are about 57,000 clones, approximately 89% occurring once; the ten biggest clones make up approximately 1.7%. The specimen comprised peripheral blood, sampled after pregnancy. All receptors come from a female donor with multiple sclerosis, enrolled in a pregnancy study. Each CDR3 is given with its conserved first and last residue. The D gene is left open where the match is weak. Some rows mark clone size as missing; the rest say once, few, many or name a class of expanded clone.

clone size,J gene,D gene,V gene,CDR3 protein,CDR3 DNA
.,TRBJ1-3,.,TRBV10-3,CAISDSRGKTGNTIYF,TGTGCCATCAGTGATAGTAGAGGAAAAACTGGAAACACCATATATTTT
.,TRBJ1-6,TRBD1,TRBV30,CAWSVRAGGNSPLHF,TGTGCCTGGAGTGTACGGGCAGGGGGGAATTCACCCCTCCACTTT
.,TRBJ2-2,.,TRBV25-1,CASAWDSDTGELFF,TGTGCCAGCGCTTGGGACTCGGACACCGGGGAGCTGTTTTTT
.,TRBJ2-2,.,TRBV5-1,CASSLFRGRVTGELFF,TGCGCCAGCAGCCTATTCAGGGGACGAGTCACCGGGGAGCTGTTTTTT
.,TRBJ1-6,.,TRBV29-1,CSVKQGINSPLHF,TGCAGCGTCAAACAGGGCATTAATTCACCCCTCCACTTT
.,TRBJ1-2,.,TRBV19,CASSIVGSPNYGYTF,TGTGCCAGTAGTATAGTCGGGTCCCCCAACTATGGCTACACCTTC
.,TRBJ1-1,.,TRBV7-9,CASSFTGNTEAFF,TGTGCCAGCAGCTTTACCGGGAACACTGAAGCTTTCTTT
once,TRBJ1-6,TRBD1,TRBV27,CASSRGQGAYNSPLHF,TGTGCCAGCAGTAGAGGACAGGGGGCGTATAATTCACCCCTCCACTTT
few,TRBJ1-1,.,TRBV29-1,CSVKSQQNTEAFF,TGCAGCGTTAAATCCCAACAGAACACTGAAGCTTTCTTT
.,TRBJ1-4,TRBD1,TRBV6-5,CASSPRDRAEKLFF,TGTGCCAGCAGTCCACGGGACAGGGCTGAAAAACTGTTTTTT
.,TRBJ1-3,.,TRBV29-1,CSGSKGGLDTIYF,TGCAGCGGGTCCAAGGGAGGGTTGGACACCATATATTTT
.,TRBJ1-2,TRBD1,TRBV5-6,CASSDGTVGGYTF,TGTGCCAGCAGCGATGGGACAGTCGGCGGCTACACCTTC
.,TRBJ2-3,.,TRBV4-3,CASSQDGLEPTDTQYF,TGCGCCAGCAGCCAAGATGGGCTGGAACCGACAGATACGCAGTATTTT
.,TRBJ1-6,.,TRBV9,CASSVGGRSRSNNSPLHF,TGTGCCAGCAGCGTAGGAGGAAGGAGCCGGTCCAACAATTCACCCCTCCACTTT
.,TRBJ1-6,.,TRBV5-1,CASSLEGGGSPLHF,TGCGCCAGCAGCTTGGAAGGGGGGGGTTCACCCCTCCACTTT
.,TRBJ2-1,.,TRBV10-3,CAIRAPDNEQFF,TGTGCCATCAGGGCTCCCGACAATGAGCAGTTCTTC
.,TRBJ1-1,TRBD1,TRBV2,CASSPRGTYTEAFF,TGTGCCAGCAGTCCCAGGGGGACTTACACTGAAGCTTTCTTT
.,TRBJ1-4,.,TRBV18,CASSLRATNEKLFF,TGTGCCAGCTCACTCCGGGCAACTAATGAAAAACTGTTTTTT
.,TRBJ2-3,.,TRBV29-1,CSVEVTQNTDTQYF,TGCAGCGTTGAGGTGACACAGAACACAGATACGCAGTATTTT
.,TRBJ2-4,.,TRBV4-3,CASSQETVKEGGIQYF,TGCGCCAGCAGCCAAGAAACCGTTAAGGAGGGTGGCATTCAGTACTTC
.,TRBJ2-1,.,TRBV5-1,CASSSLGMDLNEQFF,TGCGCCAGCAGCTCCCTCGGGATGGATTTGAATGAGCAGTTCTTC
.,TRBJ2-5,.,TRBV11-2,CASSLEARETQYF,TGTGCCAGCAGCTTAGAAGCTCGGGAGACCCAGTACTTC
.,TRBJ1-2,TRBD1,TRBV7-2,CASSPGQALDYTF,TGTGCCAGCAGCCCGGGACAGGCCCTTGACTACACCTTC
.,TRBJ2-7,.,TRBV15,CATSRDSGGEYEQYF,TGTGCCACCAGCAGAGATAGCGGTGGCGAATACGAGCAGTACTTC
.,TRBJ1-6,.,TRBV19,CASSPSDSSYSPLHF,TGTGCCAGTAGCCCGTCGGACAGTTCCTATTCACCCCTCCACTTT
.,TRBJ2-7,.,TRBV18,CASSPLAAGHEQYF,TGTGCCAGCTCACCACTAGCGGCCGGCCACGAGCAGTACTTC
once,TRBJ2-3,TRBD2,TRBV2,CASSATSVADTQYF,TGTGCCAGCAGTGCCACTAGCGTTGCAGATACGCAGTATTTT
.,TRBJ1-2,TRBD1,TRBV27,CASSPQGNYGYTF,TGTGCCAGCAGCCCACAGGGGAACTATGGCTACACCTTC
.,TRBJ2-1,.,TRBV6-6,CASTPQAGAQSKQFF,TGTGCCAGTACCCCTCAGGCGGGGGCCCAATCAAAGCAGTTCTTC
.,TRBJ2-1,.,TRBV19,CASRERSFSYNEQFF,TGTGCCAGTAGAGAACGGTCTTTCTCCTACAATGAGCAGTTCTTC
.,TRBJ1-1,.,TRBV5-4,CASSLFSGAEAFF,TGTGCCAGCAGCTTGTTTTCTGGAGCTGAAGCTTTCTTT
.,TRBJ1-5,.,TRBV10-3,CAISESGGDQPQHF,TGTGCCATCAGTGAGTCCGGTGGTGATCAGCCCCAGCATTTT
.,TRBJ2-7,TRBD1,TRBV6-5,CASHAQGVREQYF,TGTGCCAGCCATGCACAGGGGGTTCGCGAGCAGTACTTC
.,TRBJ1-5,.,TRBV28,CASSLRGLWDRSNQPQHF,TGTGCCAGCAGTTTGCGGGGACTTTGGGACCGAAGCAATCAGCCCCAGCATTTT
.,TRBJ2-5,TRBD1,TRBV30,CASGQGETQYF,TGTGCCTCAGGACAGGGTGAGACCCAGTACTTC
.,TRBJ1-5,.,TRBV30,CAWSGGGRQPQHF,TGTGCCTGGAGTGGGGGGGGGCGGCAGCCCCAGCATTTT
.,TRBJ2-5,.,TRBV5-1,CASSIQGQETQYF,TGCGCCAGCAGCATACAGGGACAAGAGACCCAGTACTTC
once,TRBJ2-1,TRBD2,TRBV4-3,CASSRIGTSGGNEQFF,TGCGCCAGCAGCCGGATTGGGACTAGCGGGGGAAATGAGCAGTTCTTC
.,TRBJ2-1,.,TRBV28,CASSFIGRYNEQFF,TGTGCCAGCAGTTTCATTGGGAGGTACAATGAGCAGTTCTTC
once,TRBJ2-3,.,TRBV27,CASRTGGTDTQYF,TGTGCCAGCAGGACCGGGGGCACAGATACGCAGTATTTT
.,TRBJ2-1,.,TRBV9,CASSSRGGPDPRDEQFF,TGTGCCAGCAGCTCGCGAGGAGGTCCGGATCCGCGGGATGAGCAGTTCTTC
.,TRBJ2-2,TRBD1,TRBV27,CASRQGREFGELFF,TGTGCCAGCAGACAGGGGCGCGAGTTCGGGGAGCTGTTTTTT
.,TRBJ1-5,TRBD1,TRBV18,CASSTGGDSNQPQHF,TGTGCCAGCTCAACAGGGGGCGATAGCAATCAGCCCCAGCATTTT
.,TRBJ2-7,TRBD1,TRBV15,CATSRAQGGVYEQYF,TGTGCCACCAGCAGAGCGCAAGGGGGCGTCTACGAGCAGTACTTC
.,TRBJ2-5,TRBD2,TRBV10-2,CASSEPSGGQETQYF,TGCGCCAGCAGTGAACCTAGCGGGGGGCAAGAGACCCAGTACTTC
.,TRBJ1-4,.,TRBV9,CASSVGLGRGREKLFF,TGTGCCAGCAGCGTAGGTTTGGGCAGGGGACGGGAAAAACTGTTTTTT
.,TRBJ1-1,.,TRBV9,CASSPGGWNTEAFF,TGTGCCAGCAGCCCCGGAGGGTGGAACACTGAAGCTTTCTTT
.,TRBJ1-1,.,TRBV10-3,CAISTGRLNTEAFF,TGTGCCATCAGTACAGGACGGTTGAACACTGAAGCTTTCTTT
.,TRBJ1-4,TRBD1,TRBV5-6,CASSPGTDNEKLFF,TGTGCCAGCAGCCCCGGGACAGATAATGAAAAACTGTTTTTT
.,TRBJ1-2,.,TRBV19,CASSMAGYGYTF,TGTGCCAGTAGTATGGCTGGCTATGGCTACACCTTC
few,TRBJ1-6,.,TRBV4-3,CASSFNRENSPLHF,TGCGCCAGCAGCTTCAACAGGGAAAATTCACCCCTCCACTTT